This T cell receptor (beta chain) was obtained from a study of blood T cells in healthy people across ages. Regarding the study as a whole: Older individuals had lower TCR beta diversity per million T cells (the decline was roughly linear). TCR beta diversity was tightly associated with the proportion of naive T cells.

A second 7 to 11 cycle PCR used barcoded and J-beta primers. Via MiXCR, TCRdb re-called the 5' RACE reads, giving one row per CDR3 protein. The repertoire holds under 850,000 distinct CDR3 sequences, with roughly 40% as singletons. Per germline, CDR1 LNHNV and CDR2 YYDKDF (reference sequence). The CDR3 runs to 14 residues. The ends were cut back, 0 bases at V and 2 bases at J, with 7 bases in the middle. About this clonotype: Its cognate antigen is unknown.

Sequenced material: blood. This rearrangement joins TRBV15 to TRBJ1-2, with D unresolved. This TCR derives from a man younger than 35 in good health. The CDR3 protein is CATSRDTVNYGYTF. DNA of the CDR3: TGTGCCACCAGCAGAGATACGGTGAACTATGGCTACACCTTC. Variable domain in full (rest from reference TRBV15 and TRBJ1-2): DAMVIQNPRYQVTQFGKPVTLSCSQTLNHNVMYWYQQKSSQAPKLLFHYYDKDFNNEADTPDNFQSRRPNTSFCFLDIRSPGLGDTAMYLCATSRDTVNYGYTFGSGTRLTVV.